Many counts were recorded for the clone carrying this T cell receptor (beta chain). This CDR3 has 18 residues. Between the trimmed V and J ends, which lost 4 bases and 4 bases, there was a span of 25 bases. In germline, CDR1 is SEHNR, CDR2 FQNEAQ (reference sequence). The sample originates from a study of neurological immune-mediated disorders. One entry per CDR3 protein, called by TCRdb with MiXCR from the 5' RACE reads. The table includes around 66,000 distinct CDR3 sequences, around 4.8% detected once. 2 million unsorted PBMCs were stored in RNAlater at -80 °C before RNA extraction. The chain combines TRBV7-9 with TRBJ1-1, with D maybe TRBD1 (5 bases). Sample: PBMCs. This TCR came from a woman in her seventies with multiple sclerosis. This CDR3 is CASSSPTALLVGGTEAFF. The CDR3 DNA reads as TGTGCCAGCAGCTCCCCGACAGCGTTGCTGGTGGGGGGCACTGAAGCTTTCTTT.